This TCR beta chain comes out of a study of T-cell reconstitution after alpha-beta-depleted transplantation in children (dated by TCRdb to the mid-2010s). Background for the entire study: Using TCR repertoire profiling, the study followed T-cell immune reconstitution in a quantitative way in children after TCRalphabeta/CD19-depleted allogeneic hematopoietic cell transplantation. Study-level results and caveats: In some patients, the high TCRbeta diversity seen at day 60 was put down to recipient T cells and intrathymic progenitors that had survived conditioning. The frequencies of hyperexpanded clones fell over the following months, and after one year, T-cell counts and TCRbeta diversity were mostly attributed to newly produced T cells. About two months after transplant, the apparently early recovery of alphabetaT-cell counts reportedly depended on just several hundred clones that had expanded rapidly and came from non-depleted graft cells.

The library came from PCR. TCRdb lists the instrument as Illumina HiSeq 2500. TCR libraries were prepared with molecular barcoding, using unique molecular identifiers to normalize TCRbeta repertoire quantification. In-frame beta chains were kept once TCRdb had trimmed the public reads at Q25 with fastp and called clones with MiXCR. Each CDR3 protein gets just one entry, which takes the most common genes and DNA from the rows behind it. For this sample the table gives approximately 300,000 distinct CDR3 sequences, of which roughly a tenth were detected only once. The ten largest clones take up roughly 7.1% of the sample. Of note for this clonotype: There is no known antigen for this receptor. The sample holds no much larger clone one base away, and base qualities are not on file.

According to the study, the label for this sample's treatment or condition signals: allogeneic hematopoietic cell transplantation with graft depleted of TCRalphabeta T cells and CD19 B cells. The children who served as transplant recipients had been given grafts of TCRalphabeta/CD19-depleted allogeneic hematopoietic cells. This receptor was taken from a boy younger than two with acute myeloid leukemia, due to receive a stem cell transplant. Sequences were derived from PBMCs, sampled before TCRalphabeta/CD19-depleted stem cell transplant.

In nucleotides, the sequence is TGCGCCAGCAGCTTGGGGGGCGGGCTTAGCTCCTACGAGCAGTACTTC. Its product reads: CASSLGGGLSSYEQYF. The sequence links TRBV5-1 to TRBJ2-7, with the D gene possibly TRBD1 or TRBD2, each one fitting 5 bases. Including the terminal cysteine and phenylalanine, the CDR3 comprises 16 residues. Left in the record is the CDR3 DNA by itself, 48 bases read in frame from the first base. The germline V gene yields SGHRS for CDR1 and YFSETQ for CDR2. The trim is 0 bases for V and 0 bases for J, with a gap of 13 bases between the germline ends.